The entry below gives a single T cell receptor (beta chain) sequence along with its context. The protocol was immunoSEQ multiplex PCR, while the TCRdb copy is restricted to in-frame clones and leaves out a portion. The sample yields more than 200,000 clones, approximately 88% seen once. In germline, CDR1 is LNHNV, CDR2 YYDKDF (reference sequence). This CDR3 is built from 15 residues. Losses at the gene ends were 1 base for V and 4 bases for J; bases not matched to a gene: 5. The sample is drawn from a study of blood T cell repertoires in COVID-19. Material for sequencing was peripheral blood. The J gene is TRBJ2-3, the V gene TRBV15; 7 bases are a match to TRBD1. This receptor was taken from a man aged 35-49 years with acute or convalescent COVID-19. The CDR3 region is CATSRGTGTADTQYF. CDR3 DNA sequence: TGTGCCACCAGCAGAGGAACAGGGACAGCAGATACGCAGTATTTT.